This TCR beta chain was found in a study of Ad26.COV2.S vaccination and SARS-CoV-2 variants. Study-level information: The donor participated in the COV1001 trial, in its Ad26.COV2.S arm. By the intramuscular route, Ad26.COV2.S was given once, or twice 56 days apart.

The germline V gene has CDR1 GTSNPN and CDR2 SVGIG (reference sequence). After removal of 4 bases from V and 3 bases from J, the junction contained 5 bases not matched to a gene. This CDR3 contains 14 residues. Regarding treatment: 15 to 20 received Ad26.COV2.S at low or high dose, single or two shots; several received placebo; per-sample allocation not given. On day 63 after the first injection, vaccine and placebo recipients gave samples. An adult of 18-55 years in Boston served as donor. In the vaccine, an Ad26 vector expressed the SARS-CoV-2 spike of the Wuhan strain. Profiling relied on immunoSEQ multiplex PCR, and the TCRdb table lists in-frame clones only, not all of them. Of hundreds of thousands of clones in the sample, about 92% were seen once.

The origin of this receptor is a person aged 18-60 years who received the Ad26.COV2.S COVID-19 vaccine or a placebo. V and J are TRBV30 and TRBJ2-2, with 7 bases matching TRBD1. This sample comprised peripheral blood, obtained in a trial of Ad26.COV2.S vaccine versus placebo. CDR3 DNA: TGTGCCTGGATGGGACAGAAGTACACCGGGGAGCTGTTTTTT. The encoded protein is CAWMGQKYTGELFF.